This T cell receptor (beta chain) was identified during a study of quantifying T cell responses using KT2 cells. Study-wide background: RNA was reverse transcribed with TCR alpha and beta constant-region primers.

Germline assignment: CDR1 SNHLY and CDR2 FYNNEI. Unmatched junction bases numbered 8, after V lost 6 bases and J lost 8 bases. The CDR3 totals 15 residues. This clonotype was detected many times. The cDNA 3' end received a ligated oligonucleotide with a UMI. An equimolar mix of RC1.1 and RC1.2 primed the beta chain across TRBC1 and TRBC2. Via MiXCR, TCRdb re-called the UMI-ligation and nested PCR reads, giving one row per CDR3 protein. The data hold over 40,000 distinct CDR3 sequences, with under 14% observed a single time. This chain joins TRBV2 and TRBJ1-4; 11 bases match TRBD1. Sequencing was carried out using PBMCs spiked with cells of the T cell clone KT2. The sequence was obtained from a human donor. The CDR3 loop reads CASSRSGTGGEKLFF. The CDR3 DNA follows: TGTGCCAGCAGCCGCTCCGGGACAGGGGGGGAAAAACTGTTTTTT.